This TCR beta chain was sequenced in a study of T-cell reconstitution after alpha-beta-depleted transplantation in children (dated by TCRdb to 2015 to 2016). About the study as a whole: Using TCR repertoire profiling, the study quantitatively followed how T-cell immune reconstitution unfolded in children after TCRalphabeta/CD19-depleted allogeneic hematopoietic cell transplantation.

As encoded in the germline V gene, CDR1 is MNHNS while CDR2 is SASEGT. From the cysteine through the phenylalanine, the CDR3 covers 16 amino acids. Only the CDR3 DNA stays, 48 bases, in frame from base 1. V sheds 6 bases and J sheds 6 bases, leaving 24 bases between their ends. This clonotype was seen only a few times. The specificity of this receptor is unknown. No base-level quality is on record; no much larger clone is a single base apart. Results the study describes overall, beyond this receptor: Over subsequent months, a decline in hyperexpanded clone frequencies was noted, and after one year, T-cell counts and TCRbeta diversity were mostly ascribed to newly produced T cells. The apparently early recovery of alphabetaT-cell counts about two months after transplant reportedly depended on only several hundred rapidly expanded clones that came from non-depleted graft cells. In some patients, the high TCRbeta diversity seen at day 60 was put down to recipient T cells and intrathymic progenitors that had survived conditioning.

The method behind the library was PCR. Data came from an Illumina HiSeq 2500. TCR libraries were prepared with molecular barcoding, using unique molecular identifiers to normalize TCRbeta repertoire quantification. TCRdb applied fastp at Q25 and MiXCR to the public reads, then kept only in-frame beta chains. Each CDR3 protein appears once, grouped with its most common genes and DNA. The sample table contains roughly 100,000 distinct CDR3 sequences; only one count was recorded for 5% to 6% of them. The top ten constitute about 6% of the sample. Per the publication, the time point label means: day 60 (about 2 months) after transplantation. The sample's treatment or condition label is to be understood as: allogeneic hematopoietic cell transplantation with graft depleted of TCRalphabeta T cells and CD19 B cells. Transplant recipients were children who received TCRalphabeta/CD19-depleted allogeneic hematopoietic cell grafts.

The sequence links TRBV6-1 to TRBJ2-7, with the D gene not clear enough to name. This clonotype was obtained from a female patient aged 2 to 10 who had a stem cell transplant for Fanconi anemia, so the T cells may come from the graft donor. The sample here was PBMCs, mostly from graft donor cells, taken 60 days after TCRalphabeta/CD19-depleted stem cell transplant. The bases read TGTGCCAGCAGAGATAGGGCAGGCGCCAGCCGGAGCGAGCAGTACTTC. The encoded protein is CASRDRAGASRSEQYF.